A selection of T cell receptor beta chains follows, all from one sample in a study of CD8+ T cells in alopecia areata. Repertoires were generated with immunoSEQ multiplex PCR, while TCRdb's copy carries only in-frame clones and drops some. The sample carries about 200,000 clones, roughly 50% recorded once. The sample consisted of CD4+ T cells sorted from blood, taken at week 24, from a patient treated with tofacitinib. Receptor source: a human donor with alopecia areata. Both conserved end residues are part of each CDR3. Each record gives: J gene, V gene, clone size, D gene, CDR3 length, CDR3 protein, CDR3 DNA. A D gene is named only where the DNA matches it firmly. Clone size is stated in some rows and not others, as once, few, many or a class when expanded.

TRBJ2-1 TRBV12-5 few TRBD2 15 CASGLGGSSYNEQFF TGTGCTAGTGGTTTGGGCGGGAGCTCCTACAATGAGCAGTTCTTC
TRBJ2-2 TRBV9 . TRBD2 15 CASSVRGGRAGELFF TGTGCCAGCAGCGTAAGGGGAGGGCGAGCCGGGGAGCTGTTTTTT
TRBJ2-7 TRBV27 . . 20 CASSPPRTGGLTSGPYEQYF TGTGCCAGCAGTCCCCCCAGAACAGGGGGTCTCACTAGCGGTCCCTACGAGCAGTACTTC
TRBJ2-2 TRBV5-1 . . 14 CASSLGDPGGELFF TGCGCCAGCAGCTTGGGAGACCCAGGGGGGGAGCTGTTTTTT
TRBJ1-1 TRBV29-1 few . 13 CSANGRSGTEAFF TGCAGCGCCAATGGTAGGTCGGGCACTGAAGCTTTCTTT
TRBJ2-3 TRBV7-9 . . 13 CASSSSGGDTQYF TGTGCCAGCAGCTCCAGCGGAGGAGATACGCAGTATTTT
TRBJ1-1 TRBV5-1 few TRBD1 14 CASSRDRGEAEAFF TGCGCCAGCAGCCGGGACAGGGGAGAGGCTGAAGCTTTCTTT
TRBJ2-7 TRBV2 . TRBD1 13 CASSRGSSYEQYF TGTGCCAGCAGCAGGGGGTCCTCCTACGAGCAGTACTTC
TRBJ2-7 TRBV5-1 . . 15 CASSWQGGSSYEQYF TGCGCCAGCAGCTGGCAGGGCGGCTCCTCCTACGAGCAGTACTTC
TRBJ2-3 TRBV4-1 . . 14 CASSQWSQLDTQYF TGCGCCAGCAGCCAATGGTCTCAGCTAGATACGCAGTATTTT
TRBJ1-1 TRBV30 . TRBD1 14 CAWDRGTLNTEAFF TGTGCCTGGGACAGGGGTACTTTGAACACTGAAGCTTTCTTT
TRBJ2-1 TRBV9 . . 12 CASSPSLEVIFF TGTGCCAGCAGCCCCTCCCTAGAGGTTATTTTCTTC
TRBJ1-5 TRBV19 . . 14 CASTGAGNYQPQHF TGTGCCAGTACAGGCGCAGGGAATTATCAGCCCCAGCATTTT
TRBJ2-5 TRBV10-3 . TRBD1 14 CAISDPDREETQYF TGTGCCATCAGTGACCCCGACAGGGAAGAGACCCAGTACTTC
TRBJ1-4 TRBV30 . . 17 CAWSVYFGGPDNEKLFF TGTGCCTGGAGTGTGTATTTTGGGGGGCCAGATAATGAAAAACTGTTTTTT
TRBJ2-5 TRBV30 . . 13 CAWNKGTRETQYF TGTGCCTGGAATAAGGGGACACGTGAGACCCAGTACTTC
TRBJ2-5 TRBV6-5 . TRBD2 16 CASSYASGASQETQYF TGTGCCAGCAGTTACGCTAGCGGGGCCTCCCAAGAGACCCAGTACTTC
TRBJ1-2 TRBV6-6 few TRBD1 13 CASRSDRARGYTF TGTGCCAGCAGGTCGGACAGGGCCAGAGGCTACACCTTC
TRBJ2-5 TRBV7-9 . . 12 CASAQGGGTQYF TGTGCCAGCGCCCAGGGGGGAGGGACCCAGTACTTC
TRBJ2-7 TRBV23-1 . TRBD1 14 CASSRRTGGYEQYF TGCGCCAGCAGTAGAAGGACAGGGGGATACGAGCAGTACTTC
TRBJ2-7 TRBV5-1 . . 14 CASSLVGASVEQYF TGCGCCAGCAGCTTGGTGGGAGCTTCCGTCGAGCAGTACTTC
TRBJ1-6 TRBV7-2 . . 15 CASSPEGSFLGPLHF TGTGCCAGCAGCCCAGAGGGGAGTTTCTTGGGACCCCTCCACTTT
TRBJ2-3 TRBV10-3 . . 11 CAIRSTDTQYF TGTGCCATCAGAAGCACAGATACGCAGTATTTT
TRBJ2-4 TRBV6-5 . TRBD1 15 CASSYRGDRGNIQYF TGTGCCAGCAGTTACCGAGGGGACAGAGGGAACATTCAGTACTTC
TRBJ2-7 TRBV9 . TRBD1 15 CASSARDRGQYEQYF TGTGCCAGCAGCGCCCGGGACAGGGGGCAGTACGAGCAGTACTTC
TRBJ1-1 TRBV27 . TRBD1 15 CASTPLGDRGTEAFF TGTGCCAGCACCCCTCTTGGGGACAGAGGAACTGAAGCTTTCTTT
TRBJ2-2 TRBV5-1 . TRBD1 16 CASSIKQGQTTGELFF TGCGCCAGCAGCATCAAACAGGGACAGACCACCGGGGAGCTGTTTTTT
TRBJ1-4 TRBV7-6 once TRBD1 16 CASSIHNRGTNEKLFF TGTGCCAGCAGCATACATAACAGGGGTACTAATGAAAAACTGTTTTTT
TRBJ1-1 TRBV28 few TRBD1 14 CASRMDRGSTEAFF TGTGCCAGCAGGATGGACAGGGGGAGCACTGAAGCTTTCTTT
TRBJ1-2 TRBV6-5 . TRBD1 13 CASRRTGLYGYTF TGTGCCAGCAGAAGGACAGGTCTCTATGGCTACACCTTC
TRBJ1-2 TRBV29-1 once . 13 CSVEHQGRGGYTF TGCAGCGTTGAACACCAGGGCAGAGGGGGCTACACCTTC
TRBJ2-3 TRBV5-4 few . 13 CASSFERSDTQYF TGTGCCAGCAGCTTCGAGCGCTCAGATACGCAGTATTTT
TRBJ2-3 TRBV7-2 . . 13 CASSPERGNTQYF TGTGCCAGCAGCCCCGAAAGAGGAAATACGCAGTATTTT
TRBJ2-1 TRBV27 . TRBD2 15 CASSYSSGGHNEQFF TGTGCCAGCAGTTACTCTAGCGGGGGGCACAATGAGCAGTTCTTC
TRBJ2-3 TRBV27 . TRBD2 15 CASSLWREDTDTQYF TGTGCCAGCAGTTTGTGGCGGGAGGACACAGATACGCAGTATTTT
TRBJ1-6 TRBV6-5 . . 14 CASSYSQGNSPLHF TGTGCCAGCAGTTACTCGCAGGGGAATTCACCCCTCCACTTT
TRBJ1-5 TRBV15 once . 14 CATSREIDTQPQHF TGTGCCACCAGCAGAGAGATCGATACGCAGCCCCAGCATTTT
TRBJ2-7 TRBV10-3 . . 13 CAISARGAYEQYF TGTGCCATCAGTGCCCGGGGCGCCTACGAGCAGTACTTC
TRBJ1-1 TRBV29-1 . . 12 CSVTGVNTEAFF TGCAGCGTCACAGGTGTGAACACTGAAGCTTTCTTT
TRBJ1-4 TRBV29-1 . TRBD1 15 CSVGGPGQGGEKLFF TGCAGCGTGGGAGGACCGGGACAGGGAGGTGAAAAACTGTTTTTT
TRBJ2-5 TRBV15 once . 13 CAATTQGQETQYF TGTGCCGCGACAACCCAGGGACAAGAGACCCAGTACTTC
TRBJ2-1 TRBV29-1 . . 19 CSVDEPQPRAKPRSNEQFF TGCAGCGTTGACGAACCTCAGCCGAGGGCGAAACCGCGGAGTAATGAGCAGTTCTTC
TRBJ2-5 TRBV5-1 . TRBD2 15 CASSLLAEEKETQYF TGCGCCAGCAGCCTCCTAGCGGAGGAAAAAGAGACCCAGTACTTC
TRBJ2-3 TRBV29-1 . . 13 CSVEQASTDTQYF TGCAGCGTTGAACAGGCAAGCACAGATACGCAGTATTTT
TRBJ1-1 TRBV9 . . 15 CASSVQPGSNTEAFF TGTGCCAGCAGCGTACAGCCGGGCTCGAACACTGAAGCTTTCTTT
TRBJ1-5 TRBV23-1 few TRBD1 14 CASSHSGGNQPQHF TGCGCCAGCAGTCACTCAGGGGGTAATCAGCCCCAGCATTTT
TRBJ1-1 TRBV7-9 few . 12 CASSHSGAEAFF TGTGCCAGCAGCCATAGTGGGGCAGAAGCTTTCTTT